Below are 12 T cell receptor beta chains sequenced from a single sample in a study of T cell responses to AZD1222 COVID-19 vaccine. Assay used: immunoSEQ multiplex PCR; TCRdb lists only in-frame clones, some missing. The table includes under 150,000 clones, 90% detected once. The starting material was peripheral blood, obtained on day 0 of AZD1222 vaccination. These TCRs come from an adult in good health.

The V gene is TRBV11-3, the J gene TRBJ2-3, with D perhaps matching TRBD1 (7 bases). Germline CDR1 SGHNT, CDR2 YENEEA. V gave up 1 base and J gave up 9 bases, with 20 bases separating them. This CDR3 contains 16 residues. CDR3 in amino acids: CASSLGRPGGNGTQYF. CDR3 DNA: TGTGCCAGCAGCTTAGGTCGACCAGGGGGGAATGGAACGCAGTATTTT.

The chain employs TRBV2 and TRBJ2-5; 7 positions match TRBD1. The CDR3 spans 12 residues. The trim removed 8 bases at V and 4 bases at J, leaving 4 bases unmatched. CDR1 and CDR2 from the germline V gene are SNHLY and FYNNEI. This CDR3 reads CASPAGGETQYF. For the CDR3, the DNA is TGTGCCAGCCCAGCAGGGGGAGAGACCCAGTACTTC.

V usage is TRBV18 and J usage is TRBJ2-7; 14 bases are a match to TRBD2. CDR1 and CDR2 (germline): KGHSH, LQKENI. After removal of 4 bases from V and 4 bases from J, the junction contained 3 bases not matched to a gene. The CDR3 contains 15 residues. The CDR3 sequence: CASSLGTSGSYEQYF. DNA for the CDR3: TGTGCCAGCTCACTAGGGACTAGCGGGAGTTACGAGCAGTACTTC. Based on the CDR3 plus reference TRBV18 and TRBJ2-7, the full variable domain is NAGVMQNPRHLVRRRGQEARLRCSPMKGHSHVYWYRQLPEEGLKFMVYLQKENIIDESGMPKERFSAEFPKEGPSILRIQQVVRGDSAAYFCASSLGTSGSYEQYFGPGTRLTVT.

V gene TRBV5-1 combines with J gene TRBJ2-5, with TRBD2 matching 9 bases. The germline V gene has CDR1 SGHRS and CDR2 YFSETQ. The CDR3 consists of 15 residues. Germline trimming cut 4 bases from V and 2 bases from J; bases unmatched to any gene: 6. The CDR3 loop reads CASSAGLAIQETQYF. CDR3 coding DNA: TGCGCCAGCAGCGCCGGACTAGCGATACAAGAGACCCAGTACTTC. Complete variable domain (other parts from reference TRBV5-1 and TRBJ2-5): KAGVTQTPRYLIKTRGQQVTLSCSPISGHRSVSWYQQTPGQGLQFLFEYFSETQRNKGNFPGRFSGRQFSNSRSEMNVSTLELGDSALYLCASSAGLAIQETQYFGPGTRLLVL.

V and J are TRBV5-1 and TRBJ2-3, with 8 bases fitting TRBD2. J was trimmed by 0 bases and V by 4 bases; bases with no gene match: 7. From germline, CDR1 is SGHRS and CDR2 YFSETQ. The CDR3 has 16 amino acids. The CDR3 bases are TGCGCCAGCAGCGTTACTAGCGGAGCGAGCACAGATACGCAGTATTTT. Amino acid sequence: CASSVTSGASTDTQYF.

Details on this clone: One junction end does not reproduce the germline sequence, and a read error may be involved. Here the CDR3 DNA reads TGTGCCAGCAGTCGCCAAGGGGGACGGTGGAACTTC. The encoded protein is CASSRQGGRWNF. The chain joins TRBV28 to TRBJ2-7, with D possibly being TRBD1 (6 bases). The CDR3 runs to 12 residues. Germline V gene data show CDR1 as MDHEN and CDR2 as SYDVKM.

This clone appeared a few times. V usage is TRBV5-8 and J usage is TRBJ1-2; D gene ambiguous. Trimming removed 0 bases from V and 8 bases from J, with 8 bases in between. Germline CDR1 SGHTS, CDR2 YDEGEE. CDR3 length: 12 amino acids. CDR3 sequence: CASSLAVTGYTF. CDR3 bases: TGTGCCAGCAGCTTGGCGGTTACCGGCTACACCTTC.

The chain joins TRBV11-3 to TRBJ2-2; 8 bases match TRBD2. Germline V gene sequence: CDR1 SGHNT, CDR2 YENEEA. The CDR3 has 19 residues. V dropped 5 bases and J dropped 8; count of bases not matched to a gene: 22. CDR3 sequence reads: CASSPGDSGVPGVRGELFF. The CDR3 region has the DNA TGTGCCAGCAGCCCCGGTGATAGCGGGGTACCGGGCGTCCGAGGGGAGCTGTTTTTT.

This chain links TRBV28 with TRBJ2-5, with a tentative D call TRBD2 (6 bases). Trimming left V 2 bases short and J 5 bases short, with 12 bases between. Germline V gene sequence: CDR1 MDHEN, CDR2 SYDVKM. This CDR3 contains 14 residues. CDR3 bases: TGTGCCAGCAGTTTAGTAGGAGGAGGGGAGACCCAGTACTTC. This translates into CASSLVGGGETQYF.

V and J are TRBV12-5 and TRBJ2-3; D possibly corresponds to TRBD2 (6 bases). CDR3 length: 13 residues. The germline V and J ends were trimmed by 2 bases and 7 bases, with 10 bases remaining between them. Germline CDR1 and CDR2: LGHNT and FRNRAP. The CDR3 nucleotides are TGTGCTAGTGGTTTGTCGCGGACTAATACGCAGTATTTT. It codes for CASGLSRTNTQYF.

The genes are TRBV10-1 and TRBJ1-4; D is unclear. V lost 2 bases and J 5 bases, leaving 15 bases between the germline ends. The germline V gene has CDR1 WNHNN and CDR2 SYGVQD (reference sequence). The CDR3 totals 16 residues. The DNA for the CDR3 is TGCGCCAGCAGTGAGGGTTCTTACACTGGGAATGAAAAACTGTTTTTT. Protein: CASSEGSYTGNEKLFF.

This rearrangement joins TRBV6-1 to TRBJ1-5, with D perhaps TRBD1 (6 bases). The CDR3 has 15 amino acids. Germline V gives CDR1 MNHNS, CDR2 SASEGT. V gave up 7 bases and J gave up 2 bases, with 15 bases separating them. CDR3 loop: CASKMTGSRNQPQHF. The CDR3 DNA is TGTGCCAGCAAGATGACAGGATCACGCAATCAGCCCCAGCATTTT.